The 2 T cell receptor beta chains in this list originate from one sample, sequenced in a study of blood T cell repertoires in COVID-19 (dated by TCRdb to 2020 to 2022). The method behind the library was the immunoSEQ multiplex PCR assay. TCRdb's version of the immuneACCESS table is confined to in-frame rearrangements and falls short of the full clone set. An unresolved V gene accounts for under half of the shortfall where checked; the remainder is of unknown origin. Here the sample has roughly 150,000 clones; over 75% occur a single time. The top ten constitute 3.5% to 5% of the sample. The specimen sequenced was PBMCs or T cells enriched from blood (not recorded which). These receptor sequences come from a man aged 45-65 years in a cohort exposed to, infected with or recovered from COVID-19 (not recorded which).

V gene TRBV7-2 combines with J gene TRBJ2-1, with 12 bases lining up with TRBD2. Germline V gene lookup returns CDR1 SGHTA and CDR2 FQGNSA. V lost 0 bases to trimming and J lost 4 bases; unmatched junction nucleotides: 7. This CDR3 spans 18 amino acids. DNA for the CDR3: TGTGCCAGCAGCTTAGCCGCCCGACTAGCGGGAGATTACAATGAGCAGTTCTTC. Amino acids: CASSLAARLAGDYNEQFF.

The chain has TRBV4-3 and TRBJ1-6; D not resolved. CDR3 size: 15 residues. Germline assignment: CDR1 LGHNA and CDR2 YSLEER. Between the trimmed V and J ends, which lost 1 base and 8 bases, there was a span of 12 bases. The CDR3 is CASSQGHPRDSPLHF. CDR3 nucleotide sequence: TGCGCCAGCAGCCAAGGGCATCCGAGGGATTCACCCCTCCACTTT.